The T cell receptor beta chain described here comes from a study of T cells in Graves' hyperthyroidism and ophthalmopathy. Study details: Before any treatment, at initial diagnosis, peripheral blood was collected. Findings and limits, study-wide: Blood held most thyroid clonotypes expanded above 0.001 frequency.

The CDR3 regions of TCR beta were amplified from RNA transcripts. RT-PCR in the first round (using the HTBI primer set) targeted the TCR CDR3. TCRdb called the multiplex PCR reads again in MiXCR, with one record for every CDR3 protein. This sample yields around 200,000 distinct CDR3 sequences, of which 18% are seen a single time; over 35% belongs to the top ten. The germline CDR1 and CDR2 sequences are MNHNS and SASEGT. V gave up 6 bases and J gave up 8 bases, with 11 bases separating them. The CDR3 runs 12 residues. About this clonotype: What it binds is unknown.

The source material was blood. The sequence was obtained from a man in his forties with Graves' hyperthyroidism. This sequence joins TRBV6-1 and TRBJ2-1; a possible D gene is TRBD2 (6 bases). CDR3 residues: CASRGTYHEQFF. CDR3 bases: TGTGCCAGCAGGGGGACTTATCATGAGCAGTTCTTC.